Each of the 17 T cell receptor beta chains below was sequenced from the same sample in a study of OX40 agonist ivuxolimab in advanced cancers. Libraries were prepared through the immunoSEQ multiplex PCR assay. The table comes from immuneACCESS by way of TCRdb, which keeps in-frame sequences with V and J called. Part of the clones is missing from these tables; in studies checked, under half for an unresolved V gene and the rest for unknown reasons. Within this sample are approximately 13,000 clones, with around 83% of them counted one time only. The ten most abundant clones make up approximately 45% of the sample. The sequencing used CD4+ or CD8+ T cells sorted from blood, collected in a trial of the OX40 agonist ivuxolimab. The source of these receptors is an adult with an advanced solid tumor such as melanoma, head and neck, liver or kidney cancer.

This rearrangement joins TRBV11-2 to TRBJ2-1; D unresolved. The V end lost 4 bases, the J end lost 7 bases, and 8 bases lay between the germline ends. Germline V gene data show CDR1 as SGHAT and CDR2 as FQNNGV. This CDR3 contains 12 residues. The CDR3 spells CASSWVVNEQFF. Here the CDR3 DNA reads TGTGCCAGCAGCTGGGTGGTGAATGAGCAGTTCTTC. The complete variable domain, with remaining parts taken from reference TRBV11-2 and TRBJ2-1, reads EAGVAQSPRYKIIEKRQSVAFWCNPISGHATLYWYQQILGQGPKLLIQFQNNGVVDDSQLPKDRFSAERLKGVDSTLKIQPAKLEDSAVYLCASSWVVNEQFFGPGTRLTVL.

The chain has TRBV10-1 and TRBJ1-6; possible D gene TRBD1, 5 bases. Trimming stripped 3 bases from V and 10 bases from J, with 13 bases between. CDR1 and CDR2 (germline): WNHNN, SYGVQD (reference sequence). This CDR3 has 14 amino acids. The CDR3 reads CASSDPGWGSPLHF. For the CDR3, the DNA is TGCGCCAGCAGTGATCCCGGATGGGGCTCACCCCTCCACTTT.

This chain uses TRBV19 with TRBJ1-2; D remains ambiguous. CDR1 LNHDA and CDR2 SQIVND come from the germline V gene (reference sequence). The V end lost 3 bases, the J end lost 6 bases, and 8 bases lay between the germline ends. There are 12 residues in the CDR3. The CDR3 nucleotides read TGTGCCAGTAGTATTGGCGCCAATGGCTACACCTTC. This gives the protein CASSIGANGYTF.

This chain connects TRBV28 to TRBJ2-3; 8 nucleotides line up with TRBD1. The CDR3 consists of 16 residues. CDR1 is MDHEN, CDR2 SYDVKM, per germline. Trimming at V came to 8 bases and at J to 1 base, leaving 11 bases not matched to a gene. The DNA for the CDR3 is TGTGCCAGCTCCCTAGTACCGGGACAGGGCACAGATACGCAGTATTTT. This sequence encodes CASSLVPGQGTDTQYF.

The chain is built from TRBV19 and TRBJ2-7, with D perhaps given as TRBD1 or TRBD2 (5 bases each). Germline loops: CDR1 LNHDA, CDR2 SQIVND (reference sequence). This CDR3 spans 14 amino acids. The V and J ends lost 5 bases and 3 bases respectively, with 14 bases between them. The CDR3 DNA reads as TGTGCCAGTAGTTGGTCGGCGAGGGGCTACGAGCAGTACTTC. It is translated as CASSWSARGYEQYF.

A note on this clone: This sequence may be a read error, since a much larger clone differs from it by one base. The missing conserved phenylalanine or tryptophan at the end of this CDR3 makes a read error likely. This chain joins TRBV5-6 and TRBJ1-2; no reliable D call. The CDR3 runs 12 residues. Trimming cost V 2 bases and J 4 bases, with 6 bases left between them. Germline CDR1 SGHDT, CDR2 YYEEEE. This chain's CDR3 is CASSLTGYGYTL. CDR3 in DNA: TGTGCCAGCAGCTTAACCGGCTATGGCTACACCCTC.

This rearrangement joins TRBV10-3 to TRBJ1-1; D is unresolved. CDR3 length: 14 amino acids. CDR1 and CDR2 from the germline V gene are ENHRY and SYGVKD. Trimming removed 10 bases from V and 1 base from J, with 16 bases in between. The CDR3 protein is CATQELMGNTEAFF. The CDR3 bases are TGTGCCACCCAAGAGCTGATGGGGAACACTGAAGCTTTCTTT.

The chain is built from TRBV23-1 and TRBJ1-2; D possibly corresponds to TRBD1 (5 bases). TRBV23-1 is reported as an ORF; its role is uncertain. CDR3 length: 15 amino acids. V lost 3 bases, J lost 0 bases, and 11 bases lay in between. The CDR3 nucleotides read TGCGCCAGCAGTCAGGGGCAGGCAACTAACTATGGCTACACCTTC. Its translation is CASSQGQATNYGYTF.

The chain is built from TRBV5-4 and TRBJ2-7; TRBD2 aligns across 11 bases. The CDR3 has 16 residues. With 4 bases clipped from V and 2 bases from J, the junction kept 8 bases outside the gene matches. Germline V gene data show CDR1 as SGHNT and CDR2 as YYREEE (reference sequence). Written as DNA, the CDR3 is TGTGCCAGCAGCCGGGACGGACTAGCGGGTACCTACGAGCAGTACTTC. Amino acids: CASSRDGLAGTYEQYF.

The rearrangement links TRBV27 to TRBJ2-7, with 7 bases aligning to TRBD2. V was pared by 2 bases and J by 4 bases, with 11 bases of the junction left unmatched. The germline V gene has CDR1 MNHEY and CDR2 SMNVEV (reference sequence). This CDR3 comprises 16 residues. The CDR3 nucleotides are TGTGCCAGCAGTTTACTAAGTGGGAGGGCGAAATACGAGCAGTACTTC. This codes for CASSLLSGRAKYEQYF.

V gene TRBV6-1 combines with J gene TRBJ2-7; no definite D call. With 3 bases removed from V and 3 bases from J, the gap between germline ends came to 0 bases. From germline, CDR1 is MNHNS and CDR2 SASEGT. This CDR3 has 10 amino acids. DNA of the CDR3: TGTGCCAGCAGTGACTACGAGCAGTACTTC. This gives the protein CASSDYEQYF.

This clone has more than one count but fewer than ten. The CDR3 is CASSMFAEIVYGYTF. The CDR3 coding sequence is TGTGCCAGTAGTATGTTCGCGGAGATAGTCTATGGCTACACCTTC. The rearrangement joins TRBV19 to TRBJ1-2; D unresolved. The CDR3 extends over 15 amino acids. Trimming pared 3 bases from V and 4 bases from J, leaving 15 bases between. CDR1 and CDR2 from the germline V gene are LNHDA and SQIVND (reference sequence). The full variable domain, its missing parts supplied by reference TRBV19 and TRBJ1-2, is DGGITQSPKYLFRKEGQNVTLSCEQNLNHDAMYWYRQDPGQGLRLIYYSQIVNDFQKGDIAEGYSVSREKKESFPLTVTSAQKNPTAFYLCASSMFAEIVYGYTFGSGTRLTVV.

The rearrangement links TRBV5-6 to TRBJ1-1, with 8 bases aligning to TRBD1. With 4 bases clipped from V and 0 bases from J, the junction kept 11 bases outside the gene matches. The CDR3 runs to 17 residues. Germline lookup yields CDR1 SGHDT and CDR2 YYEEEE. In DNA, the CDR3 is TGTGCCAGCAGCGAAGACAGGGGTCAGCTAATGAACACTGAAGCTTTCTTT. It encodes CASSEDRGQLMNTEAFF.

The chain is built from TRBV7-3 and TRBJ1-1, with unresolved D. The length of the CDR3 is 16 residues. Germline-derived CDR1 and CDR2 are SGHTA and FQGTGA. Trimming stripped 2 bases from V and 3 bases from J, with 16 bases between. The CDR3 sequence: CASSLGFGLEHTEAFF. The CDR3, as DNA: TGTGCCAGCAGCTTAGGGTTTGGGCTTGAGCACACTGAAGCTTTCTTT.

This sequence joins TRBV5-6 and TRBJ2-2; TRBD2 might be the D (5 bases). CDR1 and CDR2 from the germline V gene are SGHDT and YYEEEE. The CDR3 has 15 amino acids. V lost 2 bases, J lost 3 bases, and 11 bases lay in between. CDR3 DNA: TGTGCCAGCAGCTTTTTGGGGAGAGACACCGGGGAGCTGTTTTTT. Its translation is CASSFLGRDTGELFF.

The rearrangement links TRBV28 to TRBJ2-2; no reliable D call. CDR3 length equals 15 residues. The ends were cut back, 5 bases at V and 3 bases at J, with 13 bases in the middle. CDR1 and CDR2 (germline): MDHEN, SYDVKM. The CDR3 nucleotides read TGTGCCAGCAGTCAGTACGGGTCCTACACCGGGGAGCTGTTTTTT. As protein: CASSQYGSYTGELFF. Full variable domain (missing parts from reference TRBV28 and TRBJ2-2): DVKVTQSSRYLVKRTGEKVFLECVQDMDHENMFWYRQDPGLGLRLIYFSYDVKMKEKGDIPEGYSVSREKKERFSLILESASTNQTSMYLCASSQYGSYTGELFFGEGSRLTVL.

A note on this clone: This specimen includes other DNA sequences encoding the same CDR3. The chain employs TRBV27 and TRBJ2-7; D is unclear. The germline V and J ends were trimmed by 4 bases and 0 bases, with 7 bases remaining between them. CDR1 and CDR2 from the germline V gene are MNHEY and SMNVEV (reference sequence). This CDR3 spans 13 amino acids. Here the CDR3 DNA reads TGTGCCAGCAGTTCGCTCAACTCCTACGAGCAGTACTTC. As protein: CASSSLNSYEQYF.